Below, 9 T cell receptor beta chains from the same sample are listed, as sequenced in a study of T cell responses to AZD1222 COVID-19 vaccine. Using immunoSEQ multiplex PCR, the repertoire was profiled, and TCRdb retains in-frame clones only, with some absent. Among 40,000 to 55,000 clones listed, about 90% were seen once. The material was peripheral blood, obtained 28 days after the second AZD1222 dose. Receptor source: an adult who received the AZD1222 COVID-19 vaccine.

This clone was seen once. The rearrangement links TRBV4-1 to TRBJ2-7; 10 bases are shared with TRBD2. Germline trimming cut 1 base from V and 7 bases from J; bases unmatched to any gene: 10. This CDR3 contains 16 residues. CDR1 MGHRA and CDR2 YSYEKL come from the germline V gene. This chain's CDR3 is CASSQVGKREGSEQYF. CDR3 sequence (DNA): TGCGCCAGCAGCCAAGTTGGCAAGCGGGAGGGGAGTGAGCAGTACTTC.

This clone came up once. The genes are TRBV29-1 and TRBJ2-7; 14 positions match TRBD2. The ends lost 5 bases at V and 4 bases at J; junction bases unmatched: 7. The CDR3 spans 15 residues. Germline V lookup: CDR1 SQVTM, CDR2 ANQGSEA. This chain's CDR3 is CSVKGLAGVMYEQYF. DNA of the CDR3: TGCAGCGTTAAGGGACTAGCGGGAGTGATGTACGAGCAGTACTTC.

As DNA, the CDR3 is TGTGCCAGCACCAACGATCGGTATGGCTACACCTTC. As protein: CASTNDRYGYTF. This chain links TRBV12-3 or TRBV12-4 with TRBJ1-2; D not resolved. Trimming took 7 bases from V and 5 from J, leaving 11 bases between them. The CDR3 length is 12 residues.

J is TRBJ2-3 and V is TRBV3-1 (or the pseudogene TRBV3-2), with 7 positions matching TRBD2. The CDR3 runs to 15 residues. V gave up 4 bases and J gave up 4 bases; unmatched junction bases: 8. Germline CDR1 is LGHDT and CDR2 is YNNKEL (reference sequence). CDR3 sequence reads: CASSRGGRAPDTQYF. The CDR3 DNA sequence: TGTGCCAGCAGCCGGGGGGGGAGGGCCCCAGATACGCAGTATTTT.

The gene calls are TRBV18 and TRBJ1-1; D unresolved. Germline V CDR1 and CDR2: KGHSH, LQKENI. V dropped 9 bases and J dropped 1 base, with 9 bases sitting between them. This CDR3 comprises 12 residues. CDR3 in DNA: TGTGCCAGTGCTACCGCGAACACTGAAGCTTTCTTT. It translates to CASATANTEAFF.

J is TRBJ2-5 and V is TRBV18; D remains ambiguous. The V end was cut by 4 bases, the J end by 5 bases, with 17 bases between. Germline CDR1 is KGHSH and CDR2 is LQKENI. The CDR3 consists of 15 residues. CDR3 amino acids: CASSLREQLWETQYF. In DNA form, the CDR3 reads TGTGCCAGCTCACTAAGGGAACAACTATGGGAGACCCAGTACTTC. The entire variable domain, with the rest obtained from reference TRBV18 and TRBJ2-5, is as follows: NAGVMQNPRHLVRRRGQEARLRCSPMKGHSHVYWYRQLPEEGLKFMVYLQKENIIDESGMPKERFSAEFPKEGPSILRIQQVVRGDSAAYFCASSLREQLWETQYFGPGTRLLVL.

J is TRBJ2-7 and V is TRBV5-6; 9 bases align to TRBD1. In germline, CDR1 is SGHDT, CDR2 YYEEEE. Unmatched junction bases numbered 18, after V lost 4 bases and J lost 7 bases. The CDR3 length is 17 residues. DNA for the CDR3: TGTGCCAGCAGCCTTAGCTCCGGGACAGGGCTCCGTCGGGAGCAGTACTTC. This sequence encodes CASSLSSGTGLRREQYF.

The chain links TRBV5-1 to TRBJ2-7, with D unclear. This CDR3 comprises 14 residues. CDR1 is SGHRS, CDR2 YFSETQ, per germline. V lost 2 bases, J lost 3 bases, and 12 bases lay in between. The CDR3 DNA sequence: TGCGCCAGCAGCTTTGGGGATTTGAACTACGAGCAGTACTTC. Amino acids: CASSFGDLNYEQYF.

This clone was detected only once. The chain joins TRBV5-1 to TRBJ2-5; D is unresolved. This CDR3 contains 13 residues. Germline CDR1 is SGHRS and CDR2 is YFSETQ. Trimming cost V 0 bases and J 3 bases, with 6 bases left between them. CDR3: CASSLGWEETQYF. The CDR3 DNA sequence: TGCGCCAGCAGCTTGGGTTGGGAAGAGACCCAGTACTTC.